This is a list of T cell receptor beta chains from one sample in a study of shared clonotypes between healthy human individuals. The table came from immunoSEQ multiplex PCR; TCRdb's copy has only in-frame clones and leaves some out. The sample includes roughly 2.6 million clones, more than 90% of them seen just once. Sequenced sample: naive CD4+ T cells sorted from blood. The receptors were sampled from a man aged 18 to 29 in good health. Both conserved end residues are part of each CDR3.

j_call	v_call	cdr3_aa
TRBJ1-6	TRBV5-1	CASRPDSSSNSPLHF
TRBJ1-1	TRBV2	CASTGQAGNTEAFF
.	TRBV27	CASSFRHTFYEQYF
TRBJ2-7	TRBV19	CASSIVEAGEQYF
TRBJ1-1	TRBV15	CATREDIWGTEAFF
TRBJ1-6	TRBV4-1	CASSQIDRDNSPLHF
TRBJ2-4	TRBV6-5	CASTGIIQYF
TRBJ2-2	TRBV18	CASSQQGGTGELFF
TRBJ1-2	TRBV7-9	CASSLEEALRGYTF
TRBJ2-7	TRBV30	CAWSHLAGVLSSYEQYF
TRBJ1-1	TRBV18	CASSPPRPGDTEAFF
TRBJ1-3	TRBV5-1	CASTESSGNTIYF
TRBJ2-5	TRBV2	CASEEQGAQETQYF
TRBJ2-1	TRBV14	CASRPGAGNEQFF
TRBJ1-5	TRBV5-1	CASSPGTGGNQPQHF
TRBJ1-2	TRBV5-6	CASSLKWSVGYGYTF